The 2 T cell receptor beta chains below all came from one sample that was sequenced in a study of shared clonotypes between healthy human individuals. Data came from immunoSEQ multiplex PCR; TCRdb stores just in-frame clones and leaves some out. The table shows some 320,000 clones, with around nine tenths occurring only once. The sample was memory CD8+ T cells sorted from blood. The sample's subset: CD45RO+ cells pooled with CCR7-negative TemRA cells. These receptors all come from a man younger than 30 in good health.

The CDR3 protein is CASSHGRENTGELFF. As DNA, the CDR3 is TGTGCCAGCTCACACGGACGGGAAAACACCGGGGAGCTGTTTTTT. The J gene is TRBJ2-2, the V gene TRBV18, with TRBD2 as a possible D gene (5 bases). CDR1 and CDR2 (germline): KGHSH, LQKENI. V was trimmed by 4 bases and J by 2 bases, leaving 11 bases between them. The CDR3 loop spans 15 amino acids.

This chain links TRBV15 with TRBJ1-1; no firm D call. V was pared by 4 bases and J by 1 base, with 7 bases between. Germline assignment: CDR1 LNHNV and CDR2 YYDKDF (reference sequence). The CDR3 spans 13 residues. The CDR3 protein is CATSIGQNTEAFF. The CDR3 DNA reads TGTGCCACCAGCATAGGGCAGAACACTGAAGCTTTCTTT.